The text below deals with one T cell receptor beta chain. The sampling schedule covered blood at baseline, cycle 4 day 1, and cycle 7 day 1. The repertoire was sequenced with immunoSEQ multiplex PCR; TCRdb's copy has only in-frame clones and lacks some. The sample holds approximately 10,000 clones, under 80% seen once. The data were obtained in a study of OX40 agonist ivuxolimab in advanced cancers. Overall study context: The patients received agonistic anti-OX40 (CD134) antibody ivuxolimab.

The CDR3 covers 14 residues. With 7 bases removed from V and 3 bases from J, the gap between germline ends came to 15 bases. CDR1 MDHEN and CDR2 SYDVKM come from the germline V gene. The source was CD4+ or CD8+ T cells sorted from blood, collected in a trial of the OX40 agonist ivuxolimab. The chain couples TRBV28 to TRBJ1-1; D unclear. The source is an adult with an advanced solid tumor such as melanoma, head and neck, liver or kidney cancer. The CDR3 protein is CASTLTRRHTEAFF. In DNA, the CDR3 is TGTGCCAGCACCCTTACTCGTAGGCACACTGAAGCTTTCTTT.